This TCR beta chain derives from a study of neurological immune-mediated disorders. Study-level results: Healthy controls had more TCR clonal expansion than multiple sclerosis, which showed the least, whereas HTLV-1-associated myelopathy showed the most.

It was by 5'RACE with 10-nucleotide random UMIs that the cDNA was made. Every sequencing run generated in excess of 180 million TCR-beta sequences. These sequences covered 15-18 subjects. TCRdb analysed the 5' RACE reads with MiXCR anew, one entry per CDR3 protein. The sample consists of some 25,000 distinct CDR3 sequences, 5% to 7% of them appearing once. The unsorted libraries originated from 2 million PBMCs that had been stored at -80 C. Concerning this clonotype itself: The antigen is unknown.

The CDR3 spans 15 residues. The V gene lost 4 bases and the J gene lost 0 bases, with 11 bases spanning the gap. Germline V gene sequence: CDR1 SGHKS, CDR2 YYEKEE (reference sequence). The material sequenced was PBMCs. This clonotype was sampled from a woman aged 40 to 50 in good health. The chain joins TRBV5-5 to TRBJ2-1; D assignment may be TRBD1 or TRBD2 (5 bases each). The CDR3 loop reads CASSRGESSYNEQFF. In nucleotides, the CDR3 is TGTGCCAGCAGCCGGGGCGAGAGCTCCTACAATGAGCAGTTCTTC.